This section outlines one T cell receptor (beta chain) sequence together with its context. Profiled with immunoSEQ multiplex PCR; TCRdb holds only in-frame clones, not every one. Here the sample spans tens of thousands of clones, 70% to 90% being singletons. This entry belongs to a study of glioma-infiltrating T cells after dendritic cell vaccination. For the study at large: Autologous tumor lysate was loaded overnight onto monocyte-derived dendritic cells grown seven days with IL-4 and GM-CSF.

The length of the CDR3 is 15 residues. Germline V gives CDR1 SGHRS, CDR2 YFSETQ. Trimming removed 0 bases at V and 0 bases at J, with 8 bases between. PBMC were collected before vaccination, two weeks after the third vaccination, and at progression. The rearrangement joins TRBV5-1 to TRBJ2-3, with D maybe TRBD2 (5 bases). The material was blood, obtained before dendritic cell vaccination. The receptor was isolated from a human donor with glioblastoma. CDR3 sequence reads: CASSLEKRSTDTQYF. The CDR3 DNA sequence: TGCGCCAGCAGCTTGGAAAAGCGGAGCACAGATACGCAGTATTTT.